Each of the 13 T cell receptor beta chains below was sequenced from the same sample in a study of blood T cell repertoires in COVID-19. This table comes from immunoSEQ multiplex PCR, and its TCRdb copy is limited to in-frame clones, with some not included. This table has more than 140,000 clones, just over 85% appearing once. The sample comprised peripheral blood. Receptors originate from a woman aged 55-69 years with acute or convalescent COVID-19.

The V call is TRBV19, the J call TRBJ1-6; D possibly corresponds to TRBD1 (6 bases). There are 14 residues in the CDR3. The V end was cut by 6 bases, the J end by 5 bases, with 11 bases between. Per the germline V gene, CDR1 is LNHDA and CDR2 is SQIVND (reference sequence). In nucleotides, the CDR3 is TGTGCCAGTAGACAGGGTACCCATAATTCACCCCTCCACTTT. The encoded protein is CASRQGTHNSPLHF.

This clone has a handful of counts. This chain connects TRBV30 to TRBJ1-5; TRBD1 is a possible D gene (6 bases). The CDR3 has 16 amino acids. CDR1 is GTSNPN and CDR2 is SVGIG in the germline V gene (reference sequence). Trimming pared 1 base from V and 1 base from J, leaving 14 bases between. The CDR3: CAWSAEGGWSNQPQHF. CDR3 DNA: TGTGCCTGGAGTGCGGAGGGGGGGTGGAGCAATCAGCCCCAGCATTTT.

CDR3 amino acids: CASSLVSGETQYF. In nucleotides, the CDR3 is TGTGCCAGCAGCTTAGTTTCAGGAGAGACCCAGTACTTC. The chain employs TRBV7-8 and TRBJ2-5; D is ambiguous. Trimming cost V 1 base and J 4 bases, with 7 bases left between them. The CDR3 covers 13 residues. Per germline, CDR1 SGHVS and CDR2 FQNEAQ.

This rearrangement joins TRBV7-3 to TRBJ1-6, with D tentatively TRBD1 (5 bases). V gave up 5 bases and J gave up 7 bases, with 9 bases separating them. The CDR3 has 13 residues. Germline loops: CDR1 SGHTA, CDR2 FQGTGA. CDR3 nucleotide sequence: TGTGCCAGCAGCCCGAACAGGAATTCACCCCTCCACTTT. This translates into CASSPNRNSPLHF.

The rearrangement uses TRBV12-2 and TRBJ1-4; the table names TRBD1, a call not compared with the DNA. TRBV12-2 corresponds to a pseudogene. This CDR3 is built from 14 residues. This CDR3 is CASRLTQGNEKLFF. In DNA form, the CDR3 reads TGTGCAAGTCGCTTAACCCAGGGGAATGAAAAACTGTTTTTT.

The rearrangement joins TRBV12-3 or TRBV12-4 to TRBJ1-5, with TRBD1 identical over 8 bases. V dropped 4 bases and J dropped 8; count of bases not matched to a gene: 4. CDR3 size: 13 residues. The CDR3 DNA reads as TGTGCCAGCAGTTCGGACAGGGTCAAGCCCCAGCATTTT. Translating it yields CASSSDRVKPQHF.

The V call is TRBV6-1, the J call TRBJ1-2, with 8 bases identical to TRBD1. This CDR3 has 15 amino acids. CDR1 and CDR2 from the germline V gene are MNHNS and SASEGT. V dropped 7 bases and J dropped 7; count of bases not matched to a gene: 14. Here the CDR3 DNA reads TGTGCCAGCAACTCCCGGGACAGGCGTGTAGGTGGCTACACCTTC. It codes for CASNSRDRRVGGYTF.

Comment on this clone: The identical CDR3 is also encoded by other nucleotide sequences in the sample. Here the CDR3 DNA reads TGCGCCAGCAGCCTGGGCAGCTCTGGAAACACCATATATTTT. This codes for CASSLGSSGNTIYF. The rearrangement uses TRBV5-1 and TRBJ1-3, with D hard to call. The CDR3 sequence is 14 residues long. CDR1 SGHRS and CDR2 YFSETQ come from the germline V gene. V lost 4 bases and J 0 bases, leaving 8 bases between the germline ends.

The V call is TRBV6-5, the J call TRBJ2-7; D unclear. The germline V gene has CDR1 MNHEY and CDR2 SVGAGI. The CDR3 consists of 12 residues. Trimming stripped 0 bases from V and 5 bases from J, with 5 bases between. The CDR3: CASSYSRNEQYF. CDR3 nucleotide sequence: TGTGCCAGCAGTTACTCGAGGAACGAGCAGTACTTC.

This clone is a singleton in its sample. V gene TRBV11-2 combines with J gene TRBJ2-1; D is unclear. This CDR3 comprises 15 residues. Trimming pared 0 bases from V and 0 bases from J, leaving 6 bases between. CDR1 SGHAT and CDR2 FQNNGV come from the germline V gene. The CDR3 region has the DNA TGTGCCAGCAGCTTAGAAATGAGCTCCTACAATGAGCAGTTCTTC. Translated: CASSLEMSSYNEQFF.

This clone is a singleton in its sample. This chain links TRBV12-3 or TRBV12-4 with TRBJ1-4, with D unresolved. V was trimmed by 8 bases and J by 0 bases, leaving 7 bases between them. The CDR3 extends over 13 amino acids. DNA of the CDR3: TGTGCCAGCCAGATTGCAACTAATGAAAAACTGTTTTTT. Its translation: CASQIATNEKLFF.

This chain connects TRBV19 to TRBJ2-5, with a weak D call TRBD1 (5 bases). V shed 3 bases and J shed 0 bases, with 8 bases lying between them. Germline CDR1 reads LNHDA; CDR2 reads SQIVND (reference sequence). This CDR3 has 14 amino acids. The CDR3 protein is CASSMSRDQETQYF. CDR3 sequence (DNA): TGTGCCAGTAGTATGAGCAGGGACCAAGAGACCCAGTACTTC. The variable domain in full, completed from reference TRBV19 and TRBJ2-5, reads DGGITQSPKYLFRKEGQNVTLSCEQNLNHDAMYWYRQDPGQGLRLIYYSQIVNDFQKGDIAEGYSVSREKKESFPLTVTSAQKNPTAFYLCASSMSRDQETQYFGPGTRLLVL.

The gene calls are TRBV5-1 and TRBJ2-6; D is perhaps TRBD1 (5 bases). This CDR3 is built from 14 residues. Germline lookup yields CDR1 SGHRS and CDR2 YFSETQ. V was cut by 4 bases and J by 2 bases, with 7 bases left in between. CDR3 sequence: CASSTGTGANVLTF. The CDR3 DNA reads as TGCGCCAGCAGCACAGGTACTGGGGCCAACGTCCTGACTTTC.